This TCR beta chain stems from a study of neurological immune-mediated disorders (dated by TCRdb to the late 2010s). Turning to the overall study: Peripheral blood TCR-beta repertoires from HTLV-I-associated myelopathy (HAM/TSP) patients, multiple sclerosis patients and healthy controls were compared by UMI-based sequencing. The 90 to 120 TCR-beta libraries covered PBMC samples along with longitudinal samples, technical triplicates, and paired sorted CD4+ and CD8+ T-cell subsets. Of the approximately 70 subjects in the cohort, around 14 were HAM/TSP patients, about 35 were multiple sclerosis patients, and around 20 were healthy controls. The paper's findings and limits, for the study overall: TCR clonal expansion was highest in HAM/TSP patients and lowest in MS patients, with MS patients falling below even healthy controls. Expanded clones from different subjects shared no identical CDR3 amino acid sequences, which suggests that TCR-beta repertoires were private in all groups.

Via the germline V gene, CDR1 is SGHRS and CDR2 YFSETQ. V is pared back by 4 bases and J by 4 bases, with 11 bases lying between the germline termini. The CDR3 starts with the cysteine, ends with the phenylalanine, and has 13 residues. Only CDR3 DNA remains: 39 bases, in frame from the first base. The healthy controls were volunteers from a blood bank in Maryland, USA. For sorted-subset TCR libraries, 1 million sorted CD4+ or CD8+ T cells were used. PBMCs were separated from peripheral blood using Ficoll-Hypaque density gradient centrifugation and then cryopreserved in liquid nitrogen. Paired sorted CD4+ and CD8+ subsets came from healthy controls, HAM/TSP patients and MS patients. cDNA was synthesized by template-switch 5'RACE using a primer carrying a 10-nucleotide random unique molecular identifier by which each TCR transcript was tagged. Every sequencing run yielded over 190 million TCR-beta sequences covering 15-18 subjects. Total RNA was extracted with the RNeasy kit. The KAPA Real-time Library Amplification kit was used to amplify TCR-beta VDJ regions with primers for the TCR constant region and the 5'RACE anchor. Sample indexes and Illumina adaptors were added in a first PCR, after which library yield was increased in a second PCR. The roughly 650 bp TCR product was size-selected on a 2% E-gel SizeSelection system after Ampure bead purification. Before pooling, libraries had their quality checked on a Bioanalyzer, their concentration measured with Qubit, and their quantity determined with the Kapa Library Quantification kit. An Illumina HiSeq 2500 was used to sequence the libraries paired-end at 2 x 150 bp. To increase sequence diversity, roughly 24-31% phiX was spiked into each library pool. The paper's data handling went like this. The quality-filtered reads were processed with the UMI-based MiGEC pipeline, whose error correction step removed more than 80% of the raw TCR sequences. IMGT germline references were used for alignment of VDJ genes, and clonotypes were defined by a unique CDR3 amino acid sequence together with V-J genes. Clonal expansion, Shannon diversity and CDR3 relatedness were evaluated with VDJtools (CalcPairwiseDistances, ClusterSamples), while phylogenetic trees were built in CLCbio workbench. A clone was classed as expanded if it had 8 or more unique UMIs, a cutoff based on coefficient-of-variation modelling across technical triplicates. The raw public reads went through TCRdb reprocessing: fastp at Q25, MiXCR clone calling, in-frame beta chains kept. Rows with a matching CDR3 protein are joined into one entry that keeps the most common DNA and genes. V and J calls and clone size were set by TCRdb, not the authors. The sample yields more than 30,000 distinct CDR3 sequences; around 4% were counted once. The ten largest clones capture approximately 23% of the sample.

Remarks on this clonotype: It lacks a known antigen. Base qualities are not recorded, but no much larger clone differs from it by a single base.

Sequenced: CD4+ T cells from blood. This TCR came from a woman aged 40 to 50 in good health. The rearrangement combines TRBV5-1 with TRBJ1-2; tentative D gene TRBD1, with 5 bases matching. The DNA is as follows: TGCGCCAGCAGCCCTAGTCAGGGCTATGGCTACACCTTC. The encoded protein is CASSPSQGYGYTF.